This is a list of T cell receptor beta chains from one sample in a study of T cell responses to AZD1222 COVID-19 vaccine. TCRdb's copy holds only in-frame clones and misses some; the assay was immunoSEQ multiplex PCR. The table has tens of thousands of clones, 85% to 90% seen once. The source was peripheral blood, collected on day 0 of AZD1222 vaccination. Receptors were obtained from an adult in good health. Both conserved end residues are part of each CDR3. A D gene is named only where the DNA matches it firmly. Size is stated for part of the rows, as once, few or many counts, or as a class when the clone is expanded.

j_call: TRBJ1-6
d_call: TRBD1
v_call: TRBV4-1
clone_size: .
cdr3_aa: CASSQKGTGGNSPLHF
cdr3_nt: TGCGCCAGCAGCCAAAAAGGGACAGGGGGAAATTCACCCCTCCACTTT

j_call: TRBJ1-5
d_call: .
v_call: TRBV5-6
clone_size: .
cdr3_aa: CASSFLGGANFNQPQHF
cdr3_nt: TGTGCCAGCAGCTTTTTGGGGGGGGCGAATTTTAATCAGCCCCAGCATTTT

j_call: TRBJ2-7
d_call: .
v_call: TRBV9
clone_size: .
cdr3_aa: CASSPSDQLYEQYF
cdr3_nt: TGTGCCAGCAGCCCCAGCGACCAGCTATACGAGCAGTACTTC

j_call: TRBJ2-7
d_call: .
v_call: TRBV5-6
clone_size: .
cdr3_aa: CASSLVSGYEQYF
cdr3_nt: TGTGCCAGCAGCTTGGTGTCTGGCTACGAGCAGTACTTC

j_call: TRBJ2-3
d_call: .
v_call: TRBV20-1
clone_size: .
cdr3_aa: CSAQTGDTQYF
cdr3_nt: TGCAGTGCCCAGACAGGAGATACGCAGTATTTT

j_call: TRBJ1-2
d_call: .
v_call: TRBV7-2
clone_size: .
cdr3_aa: CASSPDPRGNGYTF
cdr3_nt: TGTGCCAGCAGCCCGGACCCCCGGGGGAATGGCTACACCTTC

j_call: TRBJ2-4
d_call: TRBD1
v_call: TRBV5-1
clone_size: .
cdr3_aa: CASSLGRDRGLGAKNIQYF
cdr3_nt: TGCGCCAGCAGCTTGGGCCGGGACAGGGGGCTAGGGGCCAAAAACATTCAGTACTTC

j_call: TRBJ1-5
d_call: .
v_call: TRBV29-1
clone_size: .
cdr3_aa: CSVGWEGGSNQPQHF
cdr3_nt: TGCAGCGTTGGGTGGGAGGGGGGAAGCAATCAGCCCCAGCATTTT

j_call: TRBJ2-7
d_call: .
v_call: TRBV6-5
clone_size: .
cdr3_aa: CASVNGITYEQYF
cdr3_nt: TGTGCCAGCGTCAACGGGATAACCTACGAGCAGTACTTC

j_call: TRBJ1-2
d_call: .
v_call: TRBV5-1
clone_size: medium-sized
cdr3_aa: CASSSGRDGYTF
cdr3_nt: TGCGCCAGCAGCAGTGGACGAGATGGCTACACCTTC

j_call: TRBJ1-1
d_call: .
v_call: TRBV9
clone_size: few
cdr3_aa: CASSVNPNTEAFF
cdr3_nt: TGTGCCAGCAGCGTAAACCCGAACACTGAAGCTTTCTTT

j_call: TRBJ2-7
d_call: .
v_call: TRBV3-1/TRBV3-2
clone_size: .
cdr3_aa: CASSPRGSNLEQYF
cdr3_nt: TGTGCCAGCAGCCCTCGTGGGTCTAACCTCGAGCAGTACTTC

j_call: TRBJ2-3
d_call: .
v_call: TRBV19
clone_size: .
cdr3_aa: CASSIDSGPRTQYF
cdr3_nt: TGTGCCAGTAGTATAGACTCTGGACCTCGTACGCAGTATTTT

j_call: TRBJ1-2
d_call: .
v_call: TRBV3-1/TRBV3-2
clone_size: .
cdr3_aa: CASSQEVRGRVGYGYTF
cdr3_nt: TGTGCCAGCAGCCAAGAGGTGCGTGGGAGGGTTGGCTATGGCTACACCTTC

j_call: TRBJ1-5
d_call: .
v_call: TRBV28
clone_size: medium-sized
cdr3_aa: CASSLYDLGQGQPQHF
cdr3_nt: TGTGCCAGCAGTTTATATGACCTCGGGCAGGGTCAGCCCCAGCATTTT

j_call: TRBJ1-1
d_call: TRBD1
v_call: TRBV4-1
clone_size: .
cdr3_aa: CASSQNGGTGNTEAFF
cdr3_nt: TGCGCCAGCAGCCAGAATGGGGGGACAGGGAACACTGAAGCTTTCTTT

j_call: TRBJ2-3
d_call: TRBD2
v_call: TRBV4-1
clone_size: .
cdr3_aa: CASSQEPLAGGHKDTQYF
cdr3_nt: TGCGCCAGCAGCCAAGAGCCTCTAGCGGGGGGGCATAAAGATACGCAGTATTTT

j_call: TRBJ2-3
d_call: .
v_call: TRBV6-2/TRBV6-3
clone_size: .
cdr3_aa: CASSYPDRTQYF
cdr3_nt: TGTGCCAGCAGTTATCCAGATAGGACGCAGTATTTT

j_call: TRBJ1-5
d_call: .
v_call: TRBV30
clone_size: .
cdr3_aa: CAWSVGVANQPQHF
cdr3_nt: TGTGCCTGGAGTGTAGGAGTCGCCAATCAGCCCCAGCATTTT

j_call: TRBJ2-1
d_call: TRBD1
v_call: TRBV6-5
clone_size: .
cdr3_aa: CASSLDRGRANEQFF
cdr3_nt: TGTGCCAGCAGCCTGGACAGGGGGCGGGCAAATGAGCAGTTCTTC

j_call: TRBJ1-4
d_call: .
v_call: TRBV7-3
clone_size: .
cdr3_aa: CASSLTSGVGEKLFF
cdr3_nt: TGTGCCAGCAGCTTAACCTCTGGGGTGGGTGAAAAACTGTTTTTT

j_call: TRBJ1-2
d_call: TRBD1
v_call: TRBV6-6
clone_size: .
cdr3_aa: CASSETGAGYTF
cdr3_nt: TGTGCCAGCAGTGAGACAGGGGCCGGCTACACCTTC